Listed here is a single TCR beta chain. Which antigen it targets is not known. No base quality information exists; no much larger clone differs at one position. The data were taken from a study of T cells in Graves' hyperthyroidism and ophthalmopathy (dated by TCRdb to about 2019). With regard to the full study: To identify distinguishing TCR V-J signatures, a discovery cohort of 95 to 100 patients was used, comprising fewer than 45 with Graves' ophthalmopathy and under 60 with stable Graves' hyperthyroidism. In more than 5 Graves' hyperthyroidism patients, the study also compared T-cell repertoires from thyroid tissue with T-cell repertoires from blood. The 95 to 100 discovery patients were randomly split 7:3 into training and test sets. According to the paper, TCR Vbeta CDR3 sequencing was carried out on over 130 peripheral blood samples, which came from 40 to 45 ophthalmopathy, roughly 75 hyperthyroidism and roughly 17 progressor patients. Following sampling, methimazole starting at 30 mg daily was given to hyperthyroidism patients, and high-dose intravenous methylprednisolone was given to ophthalmopathy patients. Prospective prediction of ophthalmopathy was tested in an independent validation cohort consisting of fewer than 20 hyperthyroidism patients and approximately 16 patients who later progressed to ophthalmopathy. Beyond this particular receptor, the publication reports: A model built on a 13 V-J signature distinguished ophthalmopathy from stable hyperthyroidism, reaching about 89% sensitivity and approximately 81% specificity in cross-validation and 80%/75% in testing. Most expanded thyroid clonotypes (frequency above 0.001) were also found in blood, which suggests that blood repertoires may mirror thyroid immune responses. Sample size was not statistically predetermined, and investigators were not blinded to group allocation. In validation, the model predicted progression to ophthalmopathy a median of roughly six months before onset, with about 67% sensitivity and roughly 77% specificity.

TCR beta CDR3 regions were amplified from RNA transcripts. The TCR CDR3 was subjected to a first round of RT-PCR using the HTBI primer set and the Qiagen OneStep RT-PCR kit. Libraries were constructed in a second round of multiplex PCR, after which size selection and purification were performed. Sequencing of the libraries was done on an Illumina HiSeq2000 using paired-end 100 bp reads. The published analysis was carried out like this. SOAPnuke was used to process the raw data, throwing out any read that contained adapters or uncalled bases, had a mean Phred below 15, or lacked an exact constant-primer or identifier match. High-quality paired reads were merged using COPE v1.2.5, and each unique nucleotide sequence was defined as a clonotype. Clonotypes were aligned to IMGT TRBV, TRBD and TRBJ reference segments using MiTCR v1.1. The analysis included only V-J combinations with a frequency above 0.0001, which together covered 99% to 99.2% of the repertoires. A TCS score was defined as the ratio of F50 (clonal expansion) to E x V (chaos), with BLOSUM62-based TCRdist applied between CDR3 peptides within each V-J. Welch's t-statistics and random forest reduced 514 V-J features to fewer than 15, which were used in a naive Bayes classifier (R e1071). TCRdb reran the public reads through fastp at Q25 and MiXCR, keeping productive beta chains. Rows matching on CDR3 protein sequence are summarized as one entry with the most common DNA and genes. The V and J calls and clone size come from TCRdb's table, not from the authors' own analysis. A total of about 560,000 distinct CDR3 sequences appear in this sample, around 45% of them only once. The ten largest clones take up 8.2% of the sample.

After removal of 8 bases from V and 5 bases from J, the junction retains 5 bases not matched to a gene. From its cysteine to its phenylalanine, the CDR3 spans 12 amino acids. The read is trimmed to its CDR3 DNA, 36 bases read in frame from base 1. CDR1 and CDR2 are drawn from the germline V gene (reference sequence): SEHNR, FQNEAQ. Graves' hyperthyroidism was defined as stable when no progression to ophthalmopathy occurred over 18 months of follow-up. Hyperthyroidism patients were aged 18 to 65 years and newly diagnosed, with disease duration of less than 2 months. Any patient with an uncontrolled infection, another autoimmune disease, pregnancy or lactation was excluded. Diagnoses relied on clinical symptoms, serum thyroxine and TRAb, thyroid ultrasound and orbital computed tomography. Total RNA was extracted using Trizol reagent, and RNA quality was assessed on an Agilent 2100 Bioanalyzer.

The TCR sequence derives from a woman between 18 and 29 years old with Graves' hyperthyroidism. Donor details come from another sample of the same person, matched by shared clones. The sequence links TRBV7-9 to TRBJ2-7; TRBD1 fits 8 bases in the junction. What was sequenced was peripheral blood or thyroid tissue (not recorded which). The sequenced DNA: TGTGCCAGCGGGGACAGGATCAACGAGCAGTACTTC. Its translation is CASGDRINEQYF.